This T cell receptor beta chain originates from a study of OX40 agonist ivuxolimab in advanced cancers. Clones were sequenced by immunoSEQ multiplex PCR, and TCRdb holds only the in-frame ones, with some missing. The sample consists of approximately 65,000 clones, around 86% of them appearing once. CDR3 length: 9 residues. Looked up from germline, CDR1 is MDHEN and CDR2 is SYDVKM. General study findings and limits: Among T cells, CD8+ cells averaged more expanded clones than CD4+ cells.

In the case of this clone: What it binds is unknown. One junction end disagrees with the germline gene, perhaps due to a read error.

The clonotype was recovered from an adult with an advanced solid tumor such as melanoma, head and neck, liver or kidney cancer. The sample was CD4+ or CD8+ T cells sorted from blood, taken in a trial of the OX40 agonist ivuxolimab. This sequence joins TRBV28 and TRBJ2-1; D is perhaps TRBD1 (6 bases). CDR3 loop: CPRGSEQFF. The CDR3 DNA follows: TGCCCTAGGGGGAGTGAGCAGTTCTTC.